A single TCR beta chain is shown here with its context. The clone's antigen remains unknown. No base qualities exist here, and no much larger clone lies one base off it. V ends up 3 bases short and J 6 bases short, with an unmatched junction base count of 4. The CDR1 and CDR2 encoded by the germline V gene are MNHNS and SASEGT. From cysteine to phenylalanine, the CDR3 is 14 amino acids long. Left in the record is the CDR3 DNA by itself, 42 bases read in frame from the first base. The immunoSEQ Assay, a bias-controlled multiplex PCR, was used to amplify TCRbeta CDR3 regions from genomic DNA. As for the original processing: Nucleated cell counts per sample were estimated from amplification of reference gene primers within the assay. To quantify the absolute abundance of each unique TCRbeta CDR3 rearrangement, sequence reads were collapsed and filtered. Productive Simpson clonality was computed per sample as the square root of Simpson's diversity index over productive rearrangements. In TCRdb, the immuneACCESS table is reduced to in-frame sequences with V and J assigned. These tables do not hold every clone; where another copy was compared, an unresolved V gene accounts for under half, and the others remain unexplained. V, J and clone size are those of that table, while D and trimming were read from the DNA. Recorded for this sample are about 150,000 clones; 70% to 85% of them occurred a single time. The ten largest clones capture 29% of the sample.

Collaborating institutions collected whole blood in K2EDTA tubes following their own protocols. For TCRbeta analysis, collaborator samples were shipped as frozen whole blood, as isolated PBMCs, or as DNA extracted from either sample type. This entry is derived from a study of blood T cell repertoires in COVID-19 (dated by TCRdb to the early 2020s). Regarding the study in general: The collaborator samples originated in the United States, Italy and Spain and spanned the acute and convalescent phases of COVID-19. The material from the prospective study consisted of cDNA or gDNA derived from T cells, B-cell-depleted T cells, or PBMCs. The repertoires were released in a freely available public database meant as a resource for research on the immune response to SARS-CoV-2. Sample metadata almost always included a de-identified subject ID, COVID-19 status, age in years and sex. Samples were obtained from the ongoing ImmuneRACE study (first 160 participants) and from 1,000 to 1,500 subjects provided by 6 global collaborators. Subjects who had been exposed to COVID-19, were actively infected with it, or had recovered from it provided the deeply sampled blood TCRbeta repertoires that made up the dataset. Where available, HLA class I and class II types were obtained from metadata supplied by the sample provider rather than from assay-based typing.

The paper's findings and limits, for the study overall: Clinical and demographic metadata were provided uncurated, with the amount varying by source and participant.

This receptor was taken from a woman in her fifties or sixties with acute or convalescent COVID-19. Rearrangement joined TRBV6-1 to TRBJ2-2; 7 junctional bases match TRBD2. Sequenced: peripheral blood. Here the CDR3 is given as CASSEGGIAGELFF. The DNA sequence follows: TGTGCCAGCAGTGAGGGAGGGATTGCCGGGGAGCTGTTTTTT.